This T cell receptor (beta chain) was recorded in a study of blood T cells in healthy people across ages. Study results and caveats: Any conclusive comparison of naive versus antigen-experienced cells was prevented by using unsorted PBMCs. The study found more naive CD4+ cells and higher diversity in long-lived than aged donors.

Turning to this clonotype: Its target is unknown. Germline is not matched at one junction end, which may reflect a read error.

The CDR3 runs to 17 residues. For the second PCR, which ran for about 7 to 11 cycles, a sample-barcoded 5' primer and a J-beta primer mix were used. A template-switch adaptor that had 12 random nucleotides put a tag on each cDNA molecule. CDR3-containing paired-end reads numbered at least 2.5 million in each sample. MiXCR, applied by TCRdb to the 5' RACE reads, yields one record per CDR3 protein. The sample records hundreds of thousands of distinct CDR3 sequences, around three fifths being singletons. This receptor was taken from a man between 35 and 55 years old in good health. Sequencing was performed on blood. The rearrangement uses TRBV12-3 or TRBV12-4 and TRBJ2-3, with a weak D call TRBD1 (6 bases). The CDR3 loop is CASSLGEGGPSIDTEYF. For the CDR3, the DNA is TGTGCCAGCAGTTTGGGAGAAGGGGGACCGAGCATTGATACGGAGTATTTT.